The 9 T cell receptor beta chains reported below all come from one sample, sequenced in a study of beta chain features in type 1 diabetes. TCRB transcripts that were expressed got sequenced, as all of the isolated RNA had been reverse transcribed. Some clones are missing from TCRdb's copy, which holds only in-frame ones; the method was immunoSEQ multiplex PCR. The sample yields approximately 330,000 clones, around 10% seen once. Sequencing used naive CD4+ T cells from blood. These receptors all stem from a woman aged 25 to 39 in good health.

The chain employs TRBV28 and TRBJ2-1; TRBD2 matches at 10 bases. The V gene's germline CDR1 is MDHEN and CDR2 SYDVKM. CDR3 size: 16 residues. The V segment lost 3 bases and the J segment 7 bases; nucleotides outside the gene matches: 9. The chain's CDR3 is CASSLVSGRAKNEQFF. CDR3 DNA sequence: TGTGCCAGCAGTTTGGTAAGCGGGAGGGCTAAGAATGAGCAGTTCTTC.

The chain has TRBV7-2 and TRBJ2-1; no definite D call. Germline assignment: CDR1 SGHTA and CDR2 FQGNSA. The CDR3 consists of 14 residues. Between the trimmed V and J ends, which lost 1 base and 2 bases, there was a span of 6 bases. The CDR3: CASSLDPPYNEQFF. The CDR3 DNA is TGTGCCAGCAGCTTAGATCCTCCCTACAATGAGCAGTTCTTC.

V is TRBV18 and J is TRBJ1-5; 9 positions match TRBD1. Per the germline V gene, CDR1 is KGHSH and CDR2 is LQKENI. The ends lost 4 bases at V and 4 bases at J; junction bases unmatched: 2. The CDR3 runs to 14 residues. The CDR3 region is CASSLTGGNQPQHF. CDR3 nucleotides: TGTGCCAGCTCACTGACAGGGGGAAATCAGCCCCAGCATTTT.

The chain recombines TRBV28 with TRBJ2-5; 13 bases are a match to TRBD2. This CDR3 spans 16 amino acids. With 4 bases clipped from V and 0 bases from J, the junction kept 2 bases outside the gene matches. Germline lookup yields CDR1 MDHEN and CDR2 SYDVKM. CDR3 protein: CASSSGTSGDQETQYF. As DNA, the CDR3 is TGTGCCAGCAGTTCGGGGACTAGCGGGGACCAAGAGACCCAGTACTTC.

This clone was observed a few times. This chain links TRBV5-6 with TRBJ2-3, with D uncertain. Per germline, CDR1 SGHDT and CDR2 YYEEEE. The CDR3 extends over 14 amino acids. Trimming left V 3 bases short and J 7 bases short, with 15 bases between. The CDR3 spells CASSSLSTSYTQYF. Here the CDR3 DNA reads TGTGCCAGCAGCTCTTTGAGTACGTCGTATACGCAGTATTTT.

The chain combines TRBV28 with TRBJ2-7, with D possibly matching TRBD1 (5 bases). Germline values: CDR1 MDHEN, CDR2 SYDVKM. V was clipped by 3 bases and J by 2 bases, with 8 bases between them. The CDR3 loop spans 13 amino acids. The CDR3, as DNA: TGTGCCAGCAGTTTCGGACAAGCCTACGAGCAGTACTTC. Encoded protein: CASSFGQAYEQYF.

The chain combines TRBV28 with TRBJ2-5; D gene ambiguous. Deletions cut 2 bases from V and 2 bases from J, with 12 bases between. The germline V gene has CDR1 MDHEN and CDR2 SYDVKM. The CDR3 has 15 amino acids. CDR3 amino acids: CASSLLDSSQETQYF. CDR3 nucleotides: TGTGCCAGCAGTTTACTTGACTCGAGTCAAGAGACCCAGTACTTC.

This clone was seen a handful of times. The chain couples TRBV9 to TRBJ1-2; TRBD1 is a possible D gene (6 bases). In germline, CDR1 is SGDLS, CDR2 YYNGEE. The V gene lost 0 bases and the J gene lost 3 bases, with 12 bases spanning the gap. The CDR3 spans 15 residues. For the CDR3, the DNA is TGTGCCAGCAGCGTAGAGGCAGGGGTTGACTATGGCTACACCTTC. This encodes CASSVEAGVDYGYTF.

Concerning this clone itself: A junction boundary mismatches the germline segment, possibly from a read error. The rearrangement uses TRBV7-8 and TRBJ2-7; 10 bases are shared with TRBD2. The CDR3 length is 14 residues. CDR1 SGHVS and CDR2 FQNEAQ come from the germline V gene. CDR3 sequence (DNA): TGTGCCAGCACCTTACGGCTAGCGGGAGCTGAGCAGTACTTC. This gives the protein CASTLRLAGAEQYF.